This paragraph reports one T cell receptor (beta chain). What it binds is not known. Germline V gives CDR1 SGHTA, CDR2 FQGNSA. The CDR3 runs to 15 residues. V was shortened by 5 bases and J by 5 bases, with 15 bases between the two germline ends. This sample is part of a study of CD8+CD57+ T cells in acquired aplastic anemia. Study details: Sorted CD4+ and CD8+ cells yielded DNA averaging around 3.2 ug. Points from the study as a whole: Patients and controls shared twenty-nine CD8+ CDR3 sequences, which appeared highly expressed in patients and within their immunodominant clones.

Both TCR beta VDJ combination and CDR3 sequence profiling were carried out. Genomic DNA was the template for this profiling. Each CDR3 protein is one row after TCRdb ran MiXCR on the reads. This sample has hundreds of thousands of distinct CDR3 sequences, with 65% to 80% found just once. The source is a human donor in good health, serving as a control. Sequencing input: sorted CD4+, CD8+, or CD8+CD57+ T cells (not recorded which) from PBMCs. V usage is TRBV7-2 and J usage is TRBJ2-2; D assignment may be TRBD1 or TRBD2 (6 bases each). The DNA of the CDR3 is TGTGCCAGCAGCACAGGGACTCTACGGACCGGGGAGCTGTTTTTT. This sequence encodes CASSTGTLRTGELFF.